These 20 T cell receptor beta chains originate from one sample sequenced in a study of T cell changes during pregnancy in multiple sclerosis. Clones were read by immunoSEQ multiplex PCR, and TCRdb kept only the in-frame ones, dropping some. The sample yields tens of thousands of clones, roughly 94% seen once. The sample in question was CD4+ T cells from peripheral blood mononuclear cells, obtained in the second trimester of pregnancy. The receptor source for this set is a female donor with multiple sclerosis, enrolled in a pregnancy study.

The chain joins TRBV2 to TRBJ2-4; TRBD1 is a possible D gene (6 bases). CDR1 and CDR2 from the germline V gene are SNHLY and FYNNEI. The ends were cut back, 5 bases at V and 2 bases at J, with 7 bases in the middle. This CDR3 comprises 13 residues. DNA for the CDR3: TGTGCCAGCAGTCAGGGGACCAAAAACATTCAGTACTTC. Translating it yields CASSQGTKNIQYF.

This chain connects TRBV19 to TRBJ2-2, with TRBD2 matching over 12 bases. Germline CDR1 LNHDA, CDR2 SQIVND (reference sequence). This CDR3 contains 15 residues. Trimming at V came to 6 bases and at J to 9 bases, leaving 8 bases not matched to a gene. The CDR3 here is CASRTTSGSSRELFF. In DNA form, the CDR3 reads TGTGCCAGTAGAACGACTAGCGGGAGTTCGAGGGAGCTGTTTTTT. Using reference TRBV19 and TRBJ2-2 for the parts outside the CDR3, the full variable domain is DGGITQSPKYLFRKEGQNVTLSCEQNLNHDAMYWYRQDPGQGLRLIYYSQIVNDFQKGDIAEGYSVSREKKESFPLTVTSAQKNPTAFYLCASRTTSGSSRELFFGEGSRLTVL.

This clone was seen a single time. The CDR3 spells CASSLNLHAGQLAKNIQYF. Written as DNA, the CDR3 is TGTGCCAGCAGCTTAAATCTTCATGCAGGGCAACTAGCCAAAAACATTCAGTACTTC. This sequence joins TRBV7-2 and TRBJ2-4, with D possibly being TRBD1 (5 bases). There are 19 residues in the CDR3. Germline V gene lookup returns CDR1 SGHTA and CDR2 FQGNSA. Trimming left V 2 bases short and J 0 bases short, with 20 bases between.

This clone showed up just once. The rearrangement joins TRBV28 to TRBJ1-3; 7 positions match TRBD1. Germline trimming cut 5 bases from V and 4 bases from J; bases unmatched to any gene: 8. Looked up from germline, CDR1 is MDHEN and CDR2 is SYDVKM. The CDR3 is made up of 15 amino acids. DNA for the CDR3: TGTGCCAGCAGTCATCGACAGGGACCAGGAAACACCATATATTTT. Its protein is CASSHRQGPGNTIYF.

The J gene is TRBJ1-3, the V gene TRBV5-6; unclear D gene. Looked up from germline, CDR1 is SGHDT and CDR2 is YYEEEE. Trimming removed 0 bases at V and 14 bases at J, with 15 bases between. The CDR3 runs to 13 residues. The CDR3 nucleotides are TGTGCCAGCAGCTTGGCCCGTGGGGAGCGCGTATATTTT. It yields the protein CASSLARGERVYF.

The chain uses TRBV19 and TRBJ1-2, with D uncertain. V was cut by 5 bases and J by 5 bases, with 15 bases left in between. This CDR3 region has 14 residues. Germline values: CDR1 LNHDA, CDR2 SQIVND (reference sequence). The CDR3 DNA sequence: TGTGCCAGTAGTCAGGTAGCGACTCCTTATGGCTACACCTTC. Its translation: CASSQVATPYGYTF. Supplemented by reference TRBV19 and TRBJ1-2, the full variable domain reads DGGITQSPKYLFRKEGQNVTLSCEQNLNHDAMYWYRQDPGQGLRLIYYSQIVNDFQKGDIAEGYSVSREKKESFPLTVTSAQKNPTAFYLCASSQVATPYGYTFGSGTRLTVV.

This sequence joins TRBV5-6 and TRBJ1-6; a weak D match, TRBD1 (6 bases). CDR1 and CDR2 (germline): SGHDT, YYEEEE. Trimming pared 1 base from V and 7 bases from J, leaving 18 bases between. The CDR3 covers 17 residues. DNA of the CDR3: TGTGCCAGCAGCTTGCGGGCAGGGGAATACAGGAATTCACCCCTCCACTTT. Translating it yields CASSLRAGEYRNSPLHF.

The V call is TRBV7-9, the J call TRBJ1-2; D may be TRBD1 (6 bases). Germline CDR1 and CDR2: SEHNR and FQNEAQ (reference sequence). V was pared by 3 bases and J by 4 bases, with 15 bases between. The CDR3 runs 15 residues. CDR3 residues: CASSFGTRIIYGYTF. The CDR3 DNA is TGTGCCAGCAGCTTCGGGACAAGGATTATCTATGGCTACACCTTC. Full variable domain (rest looked up from reference TRBV7-9 and TRBJ1-2): DTGVSQNPRHKITKRGQNVTFRCDPISEHNRLYWYRQTLGQGPEFLTYFQNEAQLEKSRLLSDRFSAERPKGSFSTLEIQRTEQGDSAMYLCASSFGTRIIYGYTFGSGTRLTVV.

In nucleotides, the CDR3 is TGTGCCAGCAGGACAGGGTTTGAAAAACTGTTTTTT. Its protein product is CASRTGFEKLFF. V and J are TRBV2 and TRBJ1-4; TRBD1 matches 7 bases. Germline V gene data show CDR1 as SNHLY and CDR2 as FYNNEI. V dropped 6 bases and J dropped 7; count of bases not matched to a gene: 2. The CDR3 extends over 12 amino acids.

Details on this clone: This specimen includes other DNA sequences encoding the same CDR3. The chain combines TRBV14 with TRBJ1-1; 9 bases align to TRBD1. J was trimmed by 1 base and V by 3 bases; bases with no gene match: 3. This CDR3 region has 15 residues. Germline V gives CDR1 SGHDN, CDR2 FVKESK. CDR3 residues: CASSQNRGQNTEAFF. The CDR3 DNA is TGTGCCAGCAGCCAGAACAGGGGGCAGAACACTGAAGCTTTCTTT.

The CDR3 DNA sequence: TGTGCCAGCTCACCCCAACAGTTCTCTGGAAACACCATATATTTT. It codes for CASSPQQFSGNTIYF. The chain uses TRBV18 and TRBJ1-3; D not resolved. V was shortened by 3 bases and J by 0 bases, with 9 bases between the two germline ends. Germline CDR1 and CDR2: KGHSH and LQKENI. This CDR3 is built from 15 residues.

The gene calls are TRBV5-4 and TRBJ2-7, with D tentatively TRBD1 (6 bases). Trimming removed 5 bases from V and 0 bases from J, with 12 bases in between. CDR1 and CDR2 (germline): SGHNT, YYREEE (reference sequence). The CDR3 is 14 residues long. The CDR3 DNA reads TGTGCCAGCAGGCTGGCAGGGGACTCCTACGAGCAGTACTTC. As protein: CASRLAGDSYEQYF.

This rearrangement joins TRBV28 to TRBJ2-7; D might be TRBD2 (5 bases). Trimming cost V 3 bases and J 2 bases, with 8 bases left between them. Germline CDR1 reads MDHEN; CDR2 reads SYDVKM. The CDR3 has 13 amino acids. The CDR3 region is CASSFGSAYEQYF. Here the CDR3 DNA reads TGTGCCAGCAGTTTCGGTAGCGCCTACGAGCAGTACTTC.

This clone has just one count. The V and J genes are TRBV2 and TRBJ2-7, with TRBD1 as a possible D gene (6 bases). This CDR3 region has 14 residues. V was cut by 5 bases and J by 11 bases, with 22 bases left in between. The germline CDR1 and CDR2 sequences are SNHLY and FYNNEI. CDR3 in amino acids: CASSHYLLTGSEYF. The CDR3 nucleotides read TGTGCCAGCAGTCATTACCTCTTAACAGGGTCGGAGTACTTC.

This chain joins TRBV7-6 and TRBJ1-2, with TRBD1 matching over 10 bases. The V and J ends lost 1 base and 4 bases, in that order; junction bases with no gene match: 0. From germline, CDR1 is SGHVS and CDR2 FNYEAQ. The length of the CDR3 is 14 residues. DNA of the CDR3: TGTGCCAGCAGCTTAGGGACAGGGGGCTATGGCTACACCTTC. Its protein is CASSLGTGGYGYTF.

The gene calls are TRBV9 and TRBJ2-6; 8 positions match TRBD1. The CDR3 totals 19 residues. V lost 4 bases and J lost 0; bases outside the gene matches: 12. The germline gives CDR1 SGDLS, CDR2 YYNGEE. CDR3 sequence (DNA): TGTGCCAGCAGCCCTCGAGGAGGACAGGGTATCTCTGGGGCCAACGTCCTGACTTTC. As protein: CASSPRGGQGISGANVLTF. Using reference TRBV9 and TRBJ2-6 for the parts outside the CDR3, the full variable domain is DSGVTQTPKHLITATGQRVTLRCSPRSGDLSVYWYQQSLDQGLQFLIQYYNGEERAKGNILERFSAQQFPDLHSELNLSSLELGDSALYFCASSPRGGQGISGANVLTFGAGSRLTVL.

The chain links TRBV5-5 to TRBJ1-2; 9 bases match TRBD1. V lost 3 bases, J lost 6 bases, and 6 bases stayed unmatched. CDR3 length: 14 residues. Per the germline V gene, CDR1 is SGHKS and CDR2 is YYEKEE (reference sequence). The CDR3 coding sequence is TGTGCCAGCAGCTGGAAGGGACAGGGAGATGGCTACACCTTC. This translates into CASSWKGQGDGYTF.

The V and J genes are TRBV7-9 and TRBJ2-3; 7 positions agree with TRBD2. This CDR3 has 17 amino acids. Looked up from germline, CDR1 is SEHNR and CDR2 is FQNEAQ (reference sequence). Trimming cost V 3 bases and J 5 bases; bases outside gene matches: 14. CDR3 nucleotide sequence: TGTGCCAGCAGCTTTTGGGGAGGGGCGGCTTTAAAAGATACGCAGTATTTT. Translating gives CASSFWGGAALKDTQYF.

This clone occurred once. The chain is built from TRBV19 and TRBJ1-5; tentative D call: TRBD1 (6 bases). V lost 5 bases and J 6 bases, leaving 11 bases between the germline ends. CDR1 LNHDA and CDR2 SQIVND come from the germline V gene (reference sequence). This CDR3 spans 13 amino acids. The CDR3 loop reads CASSLQGAQPQHF. Written as DNA, the CDR3 is TGTGCCAGTAGTTTACAGGGTGCTCAGCCCCAGCATTTT.

The chain couples TRBV5-1 to TRBJ1-3; D is undetermined. The CDR3 is made up of 14 amino acids. V dropped 5 bases and J dropped 0 bases, with 9 bases sitting between them. The germline V gene has CDR1 SGHRS and CDR2 YFSETQ. Here the CDR3 DNA reads TGCGCCAGCAGTCCGGGGAGCTCTGGAAACACCATATATTTT. Its protein product is CASSPGSSGNTIYF. Based on the CDR3 plus reference TRBV5-1 and TRBJ1-3, the full variable domain is KAGVTQTPRYLIKTRGQQVTLSCSPISGHRSVSWYQQTPGQGLQFLFEYFSETQRNKGNFPGRFSGRQFSNSRSEMNVSTLELGDSALYLCASSPGSSGNTIYFGEGSWLTVV.